The source of this T cell receptor beta chain is a study of blood T cell repertoires in COVID-19. On the study more broadly: Whether acute or convalescent, the COVID-19 samples came from the United States, Italy and Spain. T cells, B-cell-depleted T cells, or PBMCs supplied cDNA or gDNA.

The CDR3 totals 17 residues. The J segment lost 0 bases and the V segment lost 5 bases, leaving 12 bases of the junction unmatched. Germline CDR1 is SGHTA and CDR2 is FQGNSA. Some clones are missing from TCRdb's copy, which holds only in-frame ones; the method was immunoSEQ multiplex PCR. The repertoire holds 200,000 to 300,000 clones, with about 89% as singletons. The V gene is TRBV7-2, the J gene TRBJ1-2; 7 bases match TRBD1. The TCR was taken from a man between 40 and 49 years old who had recovered from COVID-19. Sequencing input: peripheral blood. For the CDR3, the DNA is TGTGCCAGCAGCCTGCGTGTGAGACAGGGAGCTAACTATGGCTACACCTTC. It codes for CASSLRVRQGANYGYTF. Variable domain in full (rest from reference TRBV7-2 and TRBJ1-2): GAGVSQSPSNKVTEKGKDVELRCDPISGHTALYWYRQSLGQGLEFLIYFQGNSAPDKSGLPSDRFSAERTGGSVSTLTIQRTQQEDSAVYLCASSLRVRQGANYGYTFGSGTRLTVV.